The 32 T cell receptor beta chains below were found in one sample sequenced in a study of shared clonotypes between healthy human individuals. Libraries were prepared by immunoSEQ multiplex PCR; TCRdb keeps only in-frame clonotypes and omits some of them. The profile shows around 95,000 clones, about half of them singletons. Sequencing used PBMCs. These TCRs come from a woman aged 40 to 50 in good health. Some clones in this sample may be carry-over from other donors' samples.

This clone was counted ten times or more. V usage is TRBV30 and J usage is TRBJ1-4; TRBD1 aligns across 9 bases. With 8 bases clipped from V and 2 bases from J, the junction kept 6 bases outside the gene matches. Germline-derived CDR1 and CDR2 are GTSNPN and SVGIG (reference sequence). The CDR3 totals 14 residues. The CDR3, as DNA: TGTGCCCTGGGGACAGGGACCACTAATGAAAAACTGTTTTTT. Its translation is CALGTGTTNEKLFF. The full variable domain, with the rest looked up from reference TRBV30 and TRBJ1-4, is SQTIHQWPATLVQPVGSPLSLECTVEGTSNPNLYWYRQAAGRGLQLLFYSVGIGQISSEVPQNLSASRPQDRQFILSSKKLLLSDSGFYLCALGTGTTNEKLFFGSGTQLSVL.

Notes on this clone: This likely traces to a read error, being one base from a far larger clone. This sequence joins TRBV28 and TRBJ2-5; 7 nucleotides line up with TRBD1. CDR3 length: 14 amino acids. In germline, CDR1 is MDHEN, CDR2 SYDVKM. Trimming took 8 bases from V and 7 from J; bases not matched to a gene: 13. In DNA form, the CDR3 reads TGTGCCAGCGGACCCAGGGGGAGCCCGGCGACCCAGTACTTC. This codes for CASGPRGSPATQYF.

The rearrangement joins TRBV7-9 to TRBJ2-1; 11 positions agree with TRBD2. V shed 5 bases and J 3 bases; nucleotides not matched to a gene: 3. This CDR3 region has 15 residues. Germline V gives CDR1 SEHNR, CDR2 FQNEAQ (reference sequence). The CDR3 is CASSQGLADYNEQFF. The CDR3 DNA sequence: TGTGCCAGCAGCCAGGGACTAGCGGACTACAATGAGCAGTTCTTC.

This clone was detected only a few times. This CDR3 is CASSQDLGGNIQYF. The CDR3 DNA reads as TGCGCCAGCAGCCAAGATCTGGGGGGAAACATTCAGTACTTC. J is TRBJ2-4 and V is TRBV4-3, with D perhaps TRBD2 (6 bases). Trimming left V 0 bases short and J 6 bases short, with 9 bases between. Germline loops: CDR1 LGHNA, CDR2 YSLEER. The CDR3 sequence is 14 residues long.

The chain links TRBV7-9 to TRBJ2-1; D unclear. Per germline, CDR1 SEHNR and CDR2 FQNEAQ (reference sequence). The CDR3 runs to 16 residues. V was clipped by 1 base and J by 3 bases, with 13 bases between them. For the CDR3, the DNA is TGTGCCAGCAGCTTAGAGGCCCCAAGGGACTACAATGAGCAGTTCTTC. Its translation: CASSLEAPRDYNEQFF.

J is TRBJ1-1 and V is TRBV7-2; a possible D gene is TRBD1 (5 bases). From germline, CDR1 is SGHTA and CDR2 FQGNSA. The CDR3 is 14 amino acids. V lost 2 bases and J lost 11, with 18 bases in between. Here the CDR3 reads CASSLSHLQDLAFF. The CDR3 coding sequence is TGTGCCAGCAGCTTATCCCATTTACAGGATTTGGCTTTCTTT.

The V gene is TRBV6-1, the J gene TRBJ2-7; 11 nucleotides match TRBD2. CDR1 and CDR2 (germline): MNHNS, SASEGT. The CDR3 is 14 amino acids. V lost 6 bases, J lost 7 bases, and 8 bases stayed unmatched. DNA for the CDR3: TGTGCCAGCAGCGCGCCGGGGACTAGCGGTGAGCAGTACTTC. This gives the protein CASSAPGTSGEQYF.

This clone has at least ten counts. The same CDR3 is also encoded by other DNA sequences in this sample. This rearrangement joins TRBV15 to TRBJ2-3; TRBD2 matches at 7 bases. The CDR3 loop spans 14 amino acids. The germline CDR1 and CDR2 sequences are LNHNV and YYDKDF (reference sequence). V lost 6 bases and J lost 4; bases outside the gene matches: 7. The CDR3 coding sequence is TGTGCCACCAGAGGTGGCGGGAGCTCAGATACGCAGTATTTT. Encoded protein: CATRGGGSSDTQYF.

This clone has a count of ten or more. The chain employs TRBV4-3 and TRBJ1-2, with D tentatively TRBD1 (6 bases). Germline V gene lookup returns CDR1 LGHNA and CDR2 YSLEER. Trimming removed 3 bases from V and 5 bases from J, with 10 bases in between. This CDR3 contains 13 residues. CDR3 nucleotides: TGCGCCAGCAGCCATGGCAGGGGATATGGCTACACCTTC. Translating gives CASSHGRGYGYTF.

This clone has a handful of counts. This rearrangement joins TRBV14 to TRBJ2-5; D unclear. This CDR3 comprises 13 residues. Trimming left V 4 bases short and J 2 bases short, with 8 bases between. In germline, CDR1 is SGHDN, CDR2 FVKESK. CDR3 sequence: CASSRQVQETQYF. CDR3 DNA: TGTGCCAGCAGCCGACAAGTTCAAGAGACCCAGTACTTC.

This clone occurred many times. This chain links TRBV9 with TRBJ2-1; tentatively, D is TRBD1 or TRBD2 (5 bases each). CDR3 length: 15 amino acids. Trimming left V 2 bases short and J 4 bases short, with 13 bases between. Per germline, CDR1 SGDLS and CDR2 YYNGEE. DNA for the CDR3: TGTGCCAGCAGCGTTAGAGGGGAAGAATACAATGAGCAGTTCTTC. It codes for CASSVRGEEYNEQFF.

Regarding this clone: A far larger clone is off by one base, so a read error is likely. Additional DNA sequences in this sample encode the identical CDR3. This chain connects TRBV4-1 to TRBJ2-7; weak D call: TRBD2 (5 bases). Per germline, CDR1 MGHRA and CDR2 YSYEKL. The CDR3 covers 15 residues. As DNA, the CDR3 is TGCGCCAGCAGCCACCTAAAGGCTAGCTCCTACGAGCAGTACTTT. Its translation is CASSHLKASSYEQYF.

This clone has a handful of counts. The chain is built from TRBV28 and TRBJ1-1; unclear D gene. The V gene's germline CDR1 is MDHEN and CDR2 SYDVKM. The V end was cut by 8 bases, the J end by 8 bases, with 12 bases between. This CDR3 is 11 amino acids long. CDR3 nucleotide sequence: TGTGCCAGCTGGTTGGGCCAGGAAGCTTTCTTT. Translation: CASWLGQEAFF.

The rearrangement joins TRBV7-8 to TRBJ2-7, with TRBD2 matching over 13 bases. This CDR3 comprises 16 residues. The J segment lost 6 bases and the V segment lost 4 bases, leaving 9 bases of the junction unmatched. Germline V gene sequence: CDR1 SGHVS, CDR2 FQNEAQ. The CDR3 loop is CASSSRTSGRFGEQYF. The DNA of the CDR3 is TGTGCCAGCAGCTCAAGGACTAGCGGGAGATTCGGCGAGCAGTACTTC.

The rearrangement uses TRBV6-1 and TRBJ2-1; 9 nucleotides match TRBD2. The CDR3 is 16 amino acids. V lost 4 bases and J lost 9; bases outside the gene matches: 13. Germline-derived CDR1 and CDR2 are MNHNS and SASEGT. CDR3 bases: TGTGCCAGCAGTGTCCTAGCGGGAAGGATCAGTGGTGAGCAGTTCTTC. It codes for CASSVLAGRISGEQFF.

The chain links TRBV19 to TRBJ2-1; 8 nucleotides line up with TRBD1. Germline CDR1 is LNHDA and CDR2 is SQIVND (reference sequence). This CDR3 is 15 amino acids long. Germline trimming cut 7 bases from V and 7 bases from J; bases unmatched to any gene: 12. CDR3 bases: TGTGCCAGTAATTCTCTAGGGACAGGACAAAATGAGCAGTTCTTC. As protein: CASNSLGTGQNEQFF. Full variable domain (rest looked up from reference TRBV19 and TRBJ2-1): DGGITQSPKYLFRKEGQNVTLSCEQNLNHDAMYWYRQDPGQGLRLIYYSQIVNDFQKGDIAEGYSVSREKKESFPLTVTSAQKNPTAFYLCASNSLGTGQNEQFFGPGTRLTVL.

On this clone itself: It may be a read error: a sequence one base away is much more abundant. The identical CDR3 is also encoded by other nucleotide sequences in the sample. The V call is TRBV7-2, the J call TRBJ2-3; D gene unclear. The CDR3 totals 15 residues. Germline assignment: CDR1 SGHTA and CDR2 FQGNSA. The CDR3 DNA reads TGTGCCAGCAGCTCTAGAACGGAGAGGCCAGATACGCAGTATTTC. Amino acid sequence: CASSSRTERPDTQYF.

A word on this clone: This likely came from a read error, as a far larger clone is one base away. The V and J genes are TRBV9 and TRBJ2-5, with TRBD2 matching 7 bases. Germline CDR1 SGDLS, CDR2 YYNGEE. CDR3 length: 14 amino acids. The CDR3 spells CASSQTSDQEAQYF. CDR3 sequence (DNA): TGTGCCAGCAGCCAAACTAGCGACCAAGAGGCCCAGTACTTC.

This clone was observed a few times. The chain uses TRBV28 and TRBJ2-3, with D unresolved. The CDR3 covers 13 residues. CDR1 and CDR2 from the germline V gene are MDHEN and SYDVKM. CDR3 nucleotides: TGTGGTCTGGGCTATGGGGGCACAGATACGCAGTATTTT. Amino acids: CGLGYGGTDTQYF.

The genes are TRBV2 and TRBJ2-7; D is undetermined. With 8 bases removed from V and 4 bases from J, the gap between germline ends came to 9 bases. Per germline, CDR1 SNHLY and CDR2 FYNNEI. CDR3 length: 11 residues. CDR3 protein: CASSLGYEQYF. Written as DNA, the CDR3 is TGTGCCAGCTCCCTAGGGTACGAGCAGTACTTC.

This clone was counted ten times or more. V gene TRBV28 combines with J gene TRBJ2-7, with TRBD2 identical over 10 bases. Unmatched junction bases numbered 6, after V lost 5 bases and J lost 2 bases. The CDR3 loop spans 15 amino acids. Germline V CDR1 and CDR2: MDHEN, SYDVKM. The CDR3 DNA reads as TGTGCCAGCAGTCCCCGCCTAGCGGGAGCCTACGAGCAGTACTTC. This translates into CASSPRLAGAYEQYF. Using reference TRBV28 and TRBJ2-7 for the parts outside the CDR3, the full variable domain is DVKVTQSSRYLVKRTGEKVFLECVQDMDHENMFWYRQDPGLGLRLIYFSYDVKMKEKGDIPEGYSVSREKKERFSLILESASTNQTSMYLCASSPRLAGAYEQYFGPGTRLTVT.

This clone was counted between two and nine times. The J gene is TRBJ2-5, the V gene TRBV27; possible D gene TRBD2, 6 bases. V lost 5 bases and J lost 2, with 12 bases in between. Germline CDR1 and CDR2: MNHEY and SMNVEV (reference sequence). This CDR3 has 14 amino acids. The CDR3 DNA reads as TGTGCCAGCAGTGCCCTAGCGAGTCAAGAGACCCAGTACTTC. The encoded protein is CASSALASQETQYF.

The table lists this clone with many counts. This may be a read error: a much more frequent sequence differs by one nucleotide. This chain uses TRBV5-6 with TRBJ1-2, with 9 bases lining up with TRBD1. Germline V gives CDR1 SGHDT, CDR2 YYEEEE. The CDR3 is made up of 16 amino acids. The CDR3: CAGSDLGQGLNYGYTF. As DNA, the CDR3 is TGTGCCGGCAGCGATTTGGGACAGGGATTGAACTATGGCTACACCTTC.

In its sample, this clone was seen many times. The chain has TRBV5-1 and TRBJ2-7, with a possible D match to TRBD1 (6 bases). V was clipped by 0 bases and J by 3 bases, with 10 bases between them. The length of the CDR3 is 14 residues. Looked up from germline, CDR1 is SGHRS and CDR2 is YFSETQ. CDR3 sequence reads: CASSLDGTHYEQYF. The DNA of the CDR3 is TGCGCCAGCAGCTTGGATGGGACACACTACGAGCAGTACTTC.

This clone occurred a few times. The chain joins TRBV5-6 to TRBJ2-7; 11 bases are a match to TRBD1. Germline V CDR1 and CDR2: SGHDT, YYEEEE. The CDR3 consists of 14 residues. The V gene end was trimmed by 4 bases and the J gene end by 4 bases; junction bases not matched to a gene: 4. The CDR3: CASSKDRGQYEQYF. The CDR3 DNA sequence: TGTGCCAGCAGCAAGGACAGGGGGCAGTACGAGCAGTACTTC. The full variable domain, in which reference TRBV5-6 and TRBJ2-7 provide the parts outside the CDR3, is DAGVTQSPTHLIKTRGQQVTLRCSPKSGHDTVSWYQQALGQGPQFIFQYYEEEERQRGNFPDRFSGHQFPNYSSELNVNALLLGDSALYLCASSKDRGQYEQYFGPGTRLTVT.

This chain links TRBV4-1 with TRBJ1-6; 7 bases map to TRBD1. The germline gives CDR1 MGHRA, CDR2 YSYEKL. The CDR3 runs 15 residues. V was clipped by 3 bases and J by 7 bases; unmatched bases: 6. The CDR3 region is CASSQGQTKNSPLHF. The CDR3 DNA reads TGCGCCAGCAGCCAGGGACAGACAAAAAATTCACCCCTCCACTTT.

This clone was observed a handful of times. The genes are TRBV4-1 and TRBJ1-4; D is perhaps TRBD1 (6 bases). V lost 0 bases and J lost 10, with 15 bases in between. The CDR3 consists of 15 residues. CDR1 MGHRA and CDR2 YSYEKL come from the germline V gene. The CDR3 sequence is CASSQDRDNPRKLFF. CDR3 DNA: TGCGCCAGCAGCCAAGATCGGGACAATCCGAGAAAACTGTTTTTT.

CDR3 bases: TGTGCCAGCAGCTTAGGGCTGAACTATGGCTACACCTTC. Its protein product is CASSLGLNYGYTF. The genes are TRBV7-9 and TRBJ1-2; the D is unclear. This CDR3 is built from 13 residues. Germline CDR1 is SEHNR and CDR2 is FQNEAQ (reference sequence). Trimming took 1 base from V and 2 from J, leaving 5 bases between them.

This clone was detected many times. The CDR3 DNA reads TGTGCTAGTGGTTCGGGGGACGGGATGGGCTACGAGCAGTACTTC. It specifies CASGSGDGMGYEQYF. The chain combines TRBV12-5 with TRBJ2-7; perhaps TRBD2 as D (6 bases). The V gene lost 4 bases and the J gene lost 3 bases, with 16 bases spanning the gap. Germline V gene data show CDR1 as LGHNT and CDR2 as FRNRAP. The CDR3 is 15 residues long.

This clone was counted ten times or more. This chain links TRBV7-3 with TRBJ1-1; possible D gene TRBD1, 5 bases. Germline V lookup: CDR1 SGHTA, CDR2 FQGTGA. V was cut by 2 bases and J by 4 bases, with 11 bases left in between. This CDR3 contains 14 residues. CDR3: CASSLLGQGTEAFF. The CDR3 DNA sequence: TGTGCCAGCAGCTTATTGGGGCAGGGCACTGAAGCTTTCTTT.

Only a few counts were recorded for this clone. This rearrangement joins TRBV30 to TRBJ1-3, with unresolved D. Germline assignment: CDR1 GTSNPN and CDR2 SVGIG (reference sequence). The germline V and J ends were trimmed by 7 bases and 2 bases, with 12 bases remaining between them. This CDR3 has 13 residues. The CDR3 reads CASASLAGNTIYF. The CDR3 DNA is TGTGCCTCCGCCTCGCTGGCTGGAAACACCATATATTTT.

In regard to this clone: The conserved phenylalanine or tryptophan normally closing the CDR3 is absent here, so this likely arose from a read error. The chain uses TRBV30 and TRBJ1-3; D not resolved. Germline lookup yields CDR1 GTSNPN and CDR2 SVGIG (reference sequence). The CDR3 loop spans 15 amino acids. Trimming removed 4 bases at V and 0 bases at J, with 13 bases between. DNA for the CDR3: TGTGCCTGGAACCCGAATATATACTCTGGAAACACCATATATCTT. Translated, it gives CAWNPNIYSGNTIYL.